This T cell receptor (beta chain) was identified during a study of blood T cell repertoires in COVID-19. Assay: immunoSEQ multiplex PCR; the TCRdb copy retains only in-frame clones and omits some. The sample lists 210,000 or so clones; roughly 80% were seen once. The sample comprised peripheral blood. This sequence originates from a human donor in a cohort sampled during active COVID-19.

The CDR3 nucleotides are TGCAGCGAGCTGTTGGTTAATGAGCAGTTCTTC. Protein product: CSELLVNEQFF. The chain joins TRBV20-1 to TRBJ2-1, with unresolved D. CDR3 size: 11 residues. Germline V gene sequence: CDR1 DFQATT, CDR2 SNEGSKA (reference sequence).